The sequence of this T cell receptor beta chain was determined in a study of control samples from healthy donors and cancer patients. Generated by immunoSEQ multiplex PCR, the TCRdb table keeps only in-frame clones and is missing some. The sample lists some 220,000 clones, around 94% occurring once. Sequencing used blood. The sequence was obtained from a man between 50 and 59 years old in good health.

The CDR3 bases are TGTGCCAGCAGCCAGCGGGGGGGCCAGATGCACACAGATACGCAGTATTTT. Amino acids: CASSQRGGQMHTDTQYF. This chain links TRBV21-1 with TRBJ2-3; no DNA check was done on the table's D call, TRBD2. TRBV21-1 is given as a pseudogene. The CDR3 runs 17 residues.